Listed below are T cell receptor beta chains from one sample, sequenced in a study of tumour-infiltrating T cells in Burkitt lymphoma. Sequencing used immunoSEQ multiplex PCR; TCRdb keeps in-frame clones, though not all of them. This sample has around 2,000 clones, with roughly 14% found just once. Input material: tumor tissue. The receptors stem from a human donor with Burkitt lymphoma. Both conserved end residues are part of each CDR3. D genes are given only for firm matches. Only some rows state a clone size, as once, few, many or a class for expanded clones.

d_gene | j_gene | v_gene | abundance | CDR3nt | CDR3aa
TRBD2 | TRBJ2-1 | TRBV19 | few | TGTGCCAGTAGTAGAAGCGGGGGGTACAATGAGCAGTTCTTC | CASSRSGGYNEQFF
NA | TRBJ2-7 | TRBV6-1 | few | TGTGCCAGCAGTGAAGTTCGTTGGGGATACGAGCAGTACTTC | CASSEVRWGYEQYF
TRBD1 | TRBJ2-6 | TRBV27 | NA | TGTGCCAGCACCCCAAACCCCGGGACAGGGACTGGGGCCAACGTCCTGACTTTC | CASTPNPGTGTGANVLTF
TRBD2 | TRBJ2-3 | TRBV15 | few | TGTGCCACCAGCAGAGGGGAGGGGAGCACAGATACGCAGTATTTT | CATSRGEGSTDTQYF
NA | TRBJ1-1 | TRBV27 | NA | TGTGCCAGCAGTTTCTACTATAACACTGAAGCTTTCTTT | CASSFYYNTEAFF
NA | TRBJ1-1 | TRBV18 | few | TGTGCCAGCTCACCAGGACAGTTAAAGAACACTGAAGCTTTCTTT | CASSPGQLKNTEAFF
NA | TRBJ2-5 | TRBV5-6 | NA | TGTGCCAGCAGCTTCCAAGAGACCCAGTACTTC | CASSFQETQYF
TRBD1 | TRBJ1-2 | TRBV19 | NA | TGTGCCAGTAGTATCGGGACAGTTCCCCGCTACACCTTC | CASSIGTVPRYTF
NA | TRBJ1-2 | TRBV21-1 | few | TGTGCCAGCGGCCGTCAGACGGGTAACTATGGCTACACCTTC | CASGRQTGNYGYTF
NA | TRBJ1-1 | TRBV7-2 | few | TGTGCCAGCAGCTTAGGGGGGGGGAACACTGAAGCTTTCTTT | CASSLGGGNTEAFF
NA | TRBJ1-1 | TRBV4-1 | NA | TGCGCCAGCAGCCATGTCGGGACCGGATTGAACACTGAAGCTTTCTTT | CASSHVGTGLNTEAFF
NA | TRBJ2-7 | TRBV5-1 | NA | TGCGCCAGCAGCATGGCAGGGCACTACGAGCAGTACTTC | CASSMAGHYEQYF
NA | TRBJ2-5 | TRBV7-9 | few | TGTGCCAGCAGCCCACAGGGATATGAGACCCAGTACTTC | CASSPQGYETQYF
TRBD1 | TRBJ1-3 | TRBV5-5 | few | TGTGCCAGCATCCCCGGGACAGGGTTGTCCGGAAACACCATATATTTT | CASIPGTGLSGNTIYF
TRBD2 | TRBJ2-7 | TRBV4-1 | few | TGCGCCAGCAGCCAAGTATCGCTAGCGGGGCCTTACGAGCAGTACTTC | CASSQVSLAGPYEQYF
TRBD1 | TRBJ2-1 | TRBV5-6 | NA | TGTGCCAGCAGACGCGCCGGGGCAGGGGGCTCCTACAATGAGCAGTTCTTC | CASRRAGAGGSYNEQFF
NA | TRBJ2-7 | TRBV25-1 | NA | TGTGCCAGCAGTGGGGAGGGACAAGGGAGCTACGAGCAGTACTTC | CASSGEGQGSYEQYF
NA | TRBJ2-2 | TRBV11-2 | NA | TGTGCCAGCAGCTTAGATTCAAGTATCGGGGAGCTGTTTTTT | CASSLDSSIGELFF
TRBD1 | TRBJ1-4 | TRBV14 | NA | TGTGCCAGCAGCCGACAGGGGGGGACTAATGAAAAACTGTTTTTT | CASSRQGGTNEKLFF
NA | TRBJ2-5 | TRBV7-2 | few | TGTGCCAGCAGCTTAGCTCAGGGGTGGAGGGAGACCCAGTACTTC | CASSLAQGWRETQYF
NA | TRBJ2-6 | TRBV29-1 | NA | TGCAGCGTTGAGTCCTCTGGGGCCAACGTCCTGACTTTC | CSVESSGANVLTF
TRBD1 | TRBJ1-1 | TRBV28 | NA | TGTGCCAGCAGCTCAGACAGGGGAGCTTTCTTT | CASSSDRGAFF
NA | TRBJ2-2 | TRBV7-2 | NA | TGTGCCAGCAGCACGGACGGATACACCGGGGAGCTGTTTTTT | CASSTDGYTGELFF
NA | TRBJ1-5 | TRBV7-2 | NA | TGTGCCAGCAGCTTAGGACGTAGCAATCAGCCCCAGCATTTT | CASSLGRSNQPQHF
TRBD1 | TRBJ2-1 | TRBV10-1 | large | TGCGCCAGCAGTGAGCAGGGGGCATGGAATGAGCAGTTCTTC | CASSEQGAWNEQFF
NA | TRBJ2-1 | TRBV6-1 | few | TGTGCCAGCAGTAACGACAGAAAGGGGGTCAATGAGCAGTTCTTC | CASSNDRKGVNEQFF
NA | TRBJ2-1 | TRBV5-6 | NA | TGTGCCAGCAGCTTCGGAGGGGGCCCCTACAATGAGCAGTTCTTC | CASSFGGGPYNEQFF
NA | TRBJ1-1 | TRBV19 | NA | TGTGCCAGTAAAGAGGATAGGGGGGGGCGAAACACTGAAGCTTTCTTT | CASKEDRGGRNTEAFF
NA | TRBJ2-1 | TRBV9 | NA | TGTGCCAGCAGCGTAGCAATAGGCTACAATGAGCAGTTCTTC | CASSVAIGYNEQFF
NA | TRBJ2-1 | TRBV7-6 | NA | TGTGCCAGCAGCTTAGCCAGAGGAGGGCCGGGGGATGAGCAGTTCTTC | CASSLARGGPGDEQFF
NA | TRBJ1-2 | TRBV2 | NA | TGTGCCCGCCGAGGGCAGGCGAGTAGCTATGGCTACACCTTC | CARRGQASSYGYTF
NA | TRBJ2-1 | TRBV5-1 | NA | TGCGCCAGTAGGCCGGAGCCGTCCTACAATGAGCAGTTCTTC | CASRPEPSYNEQFF
NA | TRBJ1-1 | TRBV18 | NA | TGTGCCAGCTCACCAATAAGCACTACTGAAGCTTTCTTT | CASSPISTTEAFF
NA | TRBJ2-7 | TRBV5-1 | few | TGCGCCAGTTCCGGACGGGGAGTCTACGAGCAGTACTTC | CASSGRGVYEQYF
TRBD2 | TRBJ2-1 | TRBV29-1 | few | TGCAGCATTGTTATGGCGGGAGGGCCAGTCAATGAGCAGTTCTTC | CSIVMAGGPVNEQFF
NA | TRBJ1-2 | TRBV5-4 | NA | TGTGCCAGCAGAATCGTGGACAGCTATGGCTACACCTTC | CASRIVDSYGYTF
NA | TRBJ1-4 | TRBV7-6 | few | TGTGCCAGCAGCTTAGTGGCAAATGAAAAACTGTTTTTT | CASSLVANEKLFF